A single sample is the source of the 30 T cell receptor beta chains below, sequenced in a study of T cell repertoires in cytomegalovirus infection. From the reads, TCRdb called clonotypes with MiXCR, one entry per CDR3 protein. The data contain fewer than 200,000 distinct CDR3 sequences, around 20% of them singletons. The sequenced sample consisted of PBMCs. The receptors shown here come from a human donor in good health (CMV status not recorded). Some clones in this sample may be carry-over from other donors' samples.

This sequence joins TRBV5-6 and TRBJ2-1, with 8 bases lining up with TRBD2. The CDR3 extends over 16 amino acids. CDR1 is SGHDT, CDR2 YYEEEE, per germline. Germline trimming cut 3 bases from V and 7 bases from J; bases unmatched to any gene: 12. CDR3: CASSSSYRGGGNEQFF. CDR3 DNA sequence: TGTGCCAGCAGCTCCTCCTATCGGGGGGGCGGTAATGAGCAGTTCTTC.

The V gene is TRBV25-1, the J gene TRBJ2-7, with unresolved D. Germline CDR1 and CDR2: MGHDK and SYGVNS. The CDR3 covers 11 residues. The V gene lost 7 bases and the J gene lost 5 bases, with 9 bases spanning the gap. In nucleotides, the CDR3 is TGTGCCAGCATACGAAGCGACGAGCAGTACTTC. This codes for CASIRSDEQYF.

This clonotype was detected many times. The CDR3 is CASSEGWSYGYTF. DNA for the CDR3: TGTGCCAGCAGCGAGGGGTGGTCCTATGGCTACACCTTC. The chain links TRBV7-2 to TRBJ1-2; perhaps TRBD1 as D (5 bases). Germline-derived CDR1 and CDR2 are SGHTA and FQGNSA. The V end lost 5 bases, the J end lost 4 bases, and 11 bases lay between the germline ends. CDR3 length: 13 residues.

The V and J genes are TRBV20-1 and TRBJ1-5, with D unclear. V was pared by 2 bases and J by 0 bases, with 11 bases between. Looked up from germline, CDR1 is DFQATT and CDR2 is SNEGSKA (reference sequence). The CDR3 totals 15 residues. CDR3 amino acids: CSARFGDYSNQPQHF. The CDR3 coding sequence is TGCAGTGCTAGATTCGGGGATTATAGCAATCAGCCCCAGCATTTT.

The chain links TRBV12-3 or TRBV12-4 to TRBJ1-2; TRBD1 aligns across 8 bases. Trimming at V came to 5 bases and at J to 0 bases, leaving 8 bases not matched to a gene. The CDR3 consists of 16 residues. The CDR3 DNA is TGTGCCAGCAGTCCACGCCTACAGGGGGCTAACTATGGCTACACCTTC. Translating it yields CASSPRLQGANYGYTF.

This clonotype was seen many times. The chain links TRBV28 to TRBJ2-3; the match to TRBD2 covers 11 bases. The V gene's germline CDR1 is MDHEN and CDR2 SYDVKM. V lost 5 bases and J lost 1; bases outside the gene matches: 5. CDR3 size: 16 residues. The CDR3 loop is CASSTLTSGGTDTQYF. CDR3 bases: TGTGCCAGCAGTACTTTGACTAGCGGGGGCACAGATACGCAGTATTTT.

This clonotype has a count of ten or more. The chain couples TRBV7-8 to TRBJ1-4; possible D gene TRBD1, 6 bases. Germline values: CDR1 SGHVS, CDR2 FQNEAQ. The CDR3 consists of 13 residues. The germline V and J ends were trimmed by 5 bases and 8 bases, with 12 bases remaining between them. The CDR3 sequence is CASSGGAREKLFF. In DNA form, the CDR3 reads TGTGCCAGCAGCGGGGGCGCCAGGGAAAAACTGTTTTTT.

This clonotype appeared a few times. This chain uses TRBV19 with TRBJ1-5, with D possibly TRBD1 on 5 matching bases. V was cut by 6 bases and J by 4 bases, with 16 bases left in between. Germline V CDR1 and CDR2: LNHDA, SQIVND (reference sequence). The CDR3 has 15 amino acids. The CDR3 here is CASSTPQAGNQPQHF. DNA of the CDR3: TGTGCCAGTAGCACCCCTCAGGCAGGGAATCAGCCCCAGCATTTT.

In DNA form, the CDR3 reads TGTGCCAGCAGTTATAACGAGGGTGGCTACACCTTC. It yields the protein CASSYNEGGYTF. This chain links TRBV6-6 with TRBJ1-2; D not certain. This CDR3 is 12 amino acids long. V lost 3 bases and J 7 bases, leaving 9 bases between the germline ends. Looked up from germline, CDR1 is MNHNY and CDR2 is SVGAGI (reference sequence).

The gene calls are TRBV12-3 or TRBV12-4 and TRBJ2-1; D not resolved. This CDR3 spans 13 amino acids. Trimming left V 5 bases short and J 5 bases short, with 10 bases between. The CDR3 spells CASSQPVHNEQFF. The CDR3 coding sequence is TGTGCCAGCAGTCAACCCGTGCACAATGAGCAGTTCTTC.

This clonotype was counted many times. The genes are TRBV7-2 and TRBJ2-1, with 9 bases that match TRBD2. CDR3 length equals 17 residues. The germline gives CDR1 SGHTA, CDR2 FQGNSA. Trimming cost V 1 base and J 2 bases; bases outside gene matches: 6. CDR3 DNA sequence: TGTGCCAGCAGCTTAGTCGGCGTAGCGGGAGCCTACAATGAGCAGTTCTTC. Translating it yields CASSLVGVAGAYNEQFF.

The V and J genes are TRBV9 and TRBJ1-4; the match to TRBD1 covers 9 bases. Germline V CDR1 and CDR2: SGDLS, YYNGEE. V lost 4 bases and J lost 7; bases outside the gene matches: 8. This CDR3 is built from 15 residues. CDR3 in amino acids: CASSPRTGEGEKLFF. The CDR3 DNA sequence: TGTGCCAGCAGCCCCCGGACAGGGGAGGGTGAAAAACTGTTTTTT.

This clonotype occurred many times. The V and J genes are TRBV19 and TRBJ2-1; D may be TRBD1 or TRBD2 (5 bases each). CDR3 length: 13 amino acids. V lost 8 bases, J lost 3 bases, and 11 bases lay in between. Germline V gene lookup returns CDR1 LNHDA and CDR2 SQIVND (reference sequence). CDR3 nucleotide sequence: TGTGCCAGTGAGGGACGGAACTACAATGAGCAGTTCTTC. Translating it yields CASEGRNYNEQFF.

This clonotype was counted many times. This chain joins TRBV12-3 or TRBV12-4 and TRBJ2-4, with no clear D. The CDR3 has 14 residues. V lost 3 bases and J 0 bases, leaving 6 bases between the germline ends. The DNA of the CDR3 is TGTGCCAGCAGTTTCCCGGGAGCCAAAAACATTCAGTACTTC. It encodes CASSFPGAKNIQYF.

V is TRBV7-9 and J is TRBJ1-1; 7 nucleotides align to TRBD1. This CDR3 has 13 amino acids. Germline lookup yields CDR1 SEHNR and CDR2 FQNEAQ (reference sequence). With 2 bases clipped from V and 10 bases from J, the junction kept 7 bases outside the gene matches. The CDR3 DNA follows: TGTGCCAGCAGCTTAAGTCCAGGGGGGGCAGCTTTCTTT. Protein sequence: CASSLSPGGAAFF.

This clonotype was counted only a few times. The chain employs TRBV7-9 and TRBJ2-1, with 7 bases aligning to TRBD1. The CDR3 runs 19 residues. Losses at the gene ends were 5 bases for V and 4 bases for J; bases not matched to a gene: 20. Germline CDR1 is SEHNR and CDR2 is FQNEAQ (reference sequence). The DNA of the CDR3 is TGTGCCAGCAGCCCAAAACCGATCCTAGTTGGGACAGCTTACAATGAGCAGTTCTTC. Translating it yields CASSPKPILVGTAYNEQFF.

The chain has TRBV28 and TRBJ2-7; D perhaps matches TRBD1 (6 bases). Trimming took 6 bases from V and 2 from J, leaving 11 bases between them. CDR1 MDHEN and CDR2 SYDVKM come from the germline V gene. The CDR3 sequence is 13 residues long. In nucleotides, the CDR3 is TGTGCCAGCAGGTCTGGACAGCCCTACGAGCAGTACTTC. This encodes CASRSGQPYEQYF.

This clonotype was recorded many times. This chain uses TRBV7-9 with TRBJ1-2, with TRBD1 matching 9 bases. CDR1 and CDR2 from the germline V gene are SEHNR and FQNEAQ (reference sequence). This CDR3 region has 14 residues. J was trimmed by 4 bases and V by 1 base; bases with no gene match: 1. CDR3 sequence reads: CASSLGTGVYGYTF. The CDR3 DNA sequence: TGTGCCAGCAGCTTAGGGACAGGGGTCTATGGCTACACCTTC.

This clonotype was counted between two and nine times. This rearrangement joins TRBV18 to TRBJ1-1; 7 bases align to TRBD1. The V gene's germline CDR1 is KGHSH and CDR2 LQKENI. The trim removed 6 bases at V and 5 bases at J, leaving 6 bases unmatched. The CDR3 has 13 residues. CDR3 DNA: TGTGCCAGCTCTCCGCAGGGGGGAACTGAAGCTTTCTTT. This sequence encodes CASSPQGGTEAFF. The full variable domain, its missing parts supplied by reference TRBV18 and TRBJ1-1, is NAGVMQNPRHLVRRRGQEARLRCSPMKGHSHVYWYRQLPEEGLKFMVYLQKENIIDESGMPKERFSAEFPKEGPSILRIQQVVRGDSAAYFCASSPQGGTEAFFGQGTRLTVV.

This chain joins TRBV4-3 and TRBJ2-5; D not resolved. This CDR3 contains 12 residues. Germline V gene lookup returns CDR1 LGHNA and CDR2 YSLEER. V was clipped by 2 bases and J by 4 bases, with 5 bases between them. The CDR3 reads CASSQSGETQYF. CDR3 nucleotides: TGCGCCAGCAGCCAAAGTGGAGAGACCCAGTACTTC.

This clonotype showed up just a few times. The rearrangement uses TRBV4-2 and TRBJ1-4; tentatively, D is TRBD1 (6 bases). The CDR3 runs 14 residues. Trimming cost V 4 bases and J 8 bases, with 14 bases left between them. Germline V gives CDR1 LGHNA, CDR2 YNFKEQ. The chain's CDR3 is CASSPEVRGEKLFF. CDR3 DNA: TGTGCCAGCAGCCCGGAGGTCAGGGGAGAAAAACTGTTTTTT.

V usage is TRBV7-9 and J usage is TRBJ2-1, with D perhaps TRBD2 (6 bases). Germline CDR1 is SEHNR and CDR2 is FQNEAQ (reference sequence). This CDR3 has 17 amino acids. V lost 5 bases to trimming and J lost 0 bases, with 17 bases between them. The CDR3 region has the DNA TGTGCCAGCAGCGCACCCTTAGCGGCGAGCTCCTACAATGAGCAGTTCTTC. Its protein is CASSAPLAASSYNEQFF.

J is TRBJ2-3 and V is TRBV28; 10 nucleotides match TRBD2. Germline CDR1 and CDR2: MDHEN and SYDVKM. V lost 2 bases, J lost 5 bases, and 16 bases stayed unmatched. CDR3 length equals 19 residues. The CDR3 DNA sequence: TGTGCCAGCAGTTTAGTTCTAGCGGGAGCAATGGAGGAAGGAGATACGCAGTATTTT. This encodes CASSLVLAGAMEEGDTQYF.

This clonotype has only a few counts. Written as DNA, the CDR3 is TGCAGTGCTAGATCCGGGACTAGCGGGGGATACAATGAGCAGTTCTTC. Protein product: CSARSGTSGGYNEQFF. The rearrangement uses TRBV20-1 and TRBJ2-1; TRBD2 matches 14 bases. The CDR3 runs to 16 residues. Germline V gives CDR1 DFQATT, CDR2 SNEGSKA (reference sequence). With V trimmed by 2 bases and J by 4 bases, 4 bases remained unmatched.

The chain recombines TRBV20-1 with TRBJ2-3, with 10 bases aligning to TRBD2. The CDR3 is made up of 17 amino acids. Trimming took 3 bases from V and 0 from J; bases not matched to a gene: 9. The germline gives CDR1 DFQATT, CDR2 SNEGSKA (reference sequence). The CDR3 nucleotides are TGCAGTGCTAGTGGGCTAGCGGGGGATCTTAGCACAGATACGCAGTATTTT. It specifies CSASGLAGDLSTDTQYF.

This clonotype occurred many times. This chain connects TRBV19 to TRBJ2-1; 7 nucleotides agree with TRBD2. Germline CDR1 and CDR2: LNHDA and SQIVND (reference sequence). Losses at the gene ends were 6 bases for V and 8 bases for J; bases not matched to a gene: 16. The CDR3 has 16 residues. CDR3 DNA: TGTGCCAGTAGACCCCGAGGCGGCGGGAGAGGTGATGAGCAGTTCTTC. It translates to CASRPRGGGRGDEQFF.

This chain links TRBV6-6 with TRBJ1-2; no reliable D call. Germline values: CDR1 MNHNY, CDR2 SVGAGI (reference sequence). The V end was cut by 6 bases, the J end by 4 bases, with 6 bases between. The CDR3 spans 11 residues. The CDR3 loop reads CASSGTYGYTF. DNA of the CDR3: TGTGCCAGCAGCGGAACCTATGGCTACACCTTC.

V is TRBV20-1 and J is TRBJ2-2; no clear D gene. The CDR3 has 13 amino acids. Trimming removed 3 bases at V and 2 bases at J, with 7 bases between. In germline, CDR1 is DFQATT, CDR2 SNEGSKA (reference sequence). In DNA, the CDR3 is TGCAGTGCTAGGAAATCCAACACCGGGGAGCTGTTTTTT. The encoded protein is CSARKSNTGELFF.

About this clonotype: This could be a read error, since a much larger clone is one nucleotide away. This sequence joins TRBV7-3 and TRBJ2-1; D is unclear. CDR3 length equals 14 residues. Germline CDR1 and CDR2: SGHTA and FQGTGA. DNA of the CDR3: TGTGCCAACAGCTTAAGCCTCGCCAACAATGAGCAGTTCTTC. This translates into CANSLSLANNEQFF. Supplemented by reference TRBV7-3 and TRBJ2-1, the full variable domain reads GAGVSQTPSNKVTEKGKYVELRCDPISGHTALYWYRQSLGQGPEFLIYFQGTGAADDSGLPNDRFFAVRPEGSVSTLKIQRTERGDSAVYLCANSLSLANNEQFFGPGTRLTVL.

This clonotype was seen at least ten times. The CDR3 bases are TGTGCCAGCAACGACAGGGGGCTAGGCTACACCTTC. Amino acid sequence: CASNDRGLGYTF. The chain uses TRBV7-2 and TRBJ1-2, with 10 bases that match TRBD1. The CDR3 length is 12 residues. Germline V gene lookup returns CDR1 SGHTA and CDR2 FQGNSA. The trim removed 7 bases at V and 8 bases at J, leaving 4 bases unmatched.